This entry lists 28 T cell receptor beta chains sequenced from one sample in a study of T cells after yellow fever vaccination. TCRdb re-analysed the 5' RACE reads in MiXCR, keeping a single row per CDR3 protein. Of roughly 500,000 distinct CDR3 sequences detected, around 21% appear once; the ten largest clones hold 13% to 15%. Material: PBMCs, obtained 15 days after the yellow fever booster vaccination. Source of these receptors: a man aged 25 to 45 who received the YFV17D yellow fever vaccine.

This clonotype was observed a few times. The chain carries TRBV7-9 and TRBJ1-4, with D perhaps TRBD1 (5 bases). V shed 2 bases and J shed 7 bases, with 17 bases lying between them. From germline, CDR1 is SEHNR and CDR2 FQNEAQ (reference sequence). The CDR3 spans 16 residues. Here the CDR3 DNA reads TGTGCCAGCAGCTTAAGGGCCGGACCGGGGGGTGAAAAACTGTTTTTT. Translated: CASSLRAGPGGEKLFF.

The chain links TRBV18 to TRBJ2-1; 7 nucleotides match TRBD2. CDR1 and CDR2 from the germline V gene are KGHSH and LQKENI. With V trimmed by 3 bases and J by 1 base, 9 bases remained unmatched. There are 17 residues in the CDR3. For the CDR3, the DNA is TGTGCCAGCTCACCTTCATACTCGCGGGGGTCCTACAATGAGCAGTTCTTC. It is translated as CASSPSYSRGSYNEQFF.

This clonotype was found a few times. The CDR3 DNA sequence: TGTGCCACCAGCACACAGGGTTATACCTACGAGCAGTACTTC. Its protein is CATSTQGYTYEQYF. The rearrangement uses TRBV15 and TRBJ2-7; TRBD1 is a possible D gene (6 bases). The V end lost 4 bases, the J end lost 2 bases, and 12 bases lay between the germline ends. CDR1 and CDR2 (germline): LNHNV, YYDKDF (reference sequence). This CDR3 is built from 14 residues.

The sample holds a few counts of this clonotype. The chain joins TRBV2 to TRBJ1-2; no clear D gene. The CDR3 extends over 11 amino acids. Trimming took off 2 bases at V and 7 bases at J, with 5 bases between the two ends. From germline, CDR1 is SNHLY and CDR2 FYNNEI. The CDR3: CASSEFFGYTF. In DNA form, the CDR3 reads TGTGCCAGCAGTGAATTTTTTGGCTACACCTTC.

J is TRBJ2-1 and V is TRBV6-4; D remains unclear. The CDR3 loop spans 14 amino acids. Deletions cut 5 bases from V and 5 bases from J, with 13 bases between. Germline lookup yields CDR1 MRHNA and CDR2 SNTAGT. The CDR3: CASSPNPGHNEQFF. In nucleotides, the CDR3 is TGTGCCAGCAGTCCGAACCCGGGCCACAATGAGCAGTTCTTC.

The rearrangement links TRBV11-2 to TRBJ2-3, with a possible D match to TRBD1 (6 bases). V was shortened by 1 base and J by 0 bases, with 20 bases between the two germline ends. The CDR3 spans 19 residues. Germline V gene lookup returns CDR1 SGHAT and CDR2 FQNNGV. The CDR3 bases are TGTGCCAGCAGCTTAGTACAGGGACCTTCAACTCCTAGCACAGATACGCAGTATTTT. Translation: CASSLVQGPSTPSTDTQYF.

This chain joins TRBV14 and TRBJ2-4, with 11 bases identical to TRBD2. The germline gives CDR1 SGHDN, CDR2 FVKESK. This CDR3 contains 17 residues. After removal of 1 base from V and 3 bases from J, the junction contained 5 bases not matched to a gene. For the CDR3, the DNA is TGTGCCAGCAGCCAAGGGGGACTAGCGGACCTCAAAAACATTCAGTACTTC. Amino acid sequence: CASSQGGLADLKNIQYF.

The genes are TRBV5-1 and TRBJ1-1; TRBD1 matches 7 bases. The CDR3 extends over 12 amino acids. Germline loops: CDR1 SGHRS, CDR2 YFSETQ. With 5 bases clipped from V and 3 bases from J, the junction kept 1 base outside the gene matches. The chain's CDR3 is CASRTGYTEAFF. The CDR3 DNA is TGCGCCAGCAGGACAGGGTACACTGAAGCTTTCTTT.

The chain couples TRBV20-1 to TRBJ2-7; a possible D gene is TRBD2 (6 bases). This CDR3 has 12 amino acids. Germline V gives CDR1 DFQATT, CDR2 SNEGSKA (reference sequence). V dropped 5 bases and J dropped 5 bases, with 13 bases sitting between them. In DNA, the CDR3 is TGCAGTGCTTGGAGGGGCAGGGACGAGCAGTACTTC. Translation: CSAWRGRDEQYF.

V usage is TRBV21-1 and J usage is TRBJ2-6. TRBV21-1 is a known pseudogene. The CDR3 is made up of 18 amino acids. The CDR3, as DNA: TGTGCCAGCCCGGTTCGGTCGCATCAAAGCACCGGGGCCAACGTCCTGACTTTC. It codes for CASPVRSHQSTGANVLTF.

This sequence joins TRBV28 and TRBJ2-7; D is unclear. The CDR3 contains 14 residues. Germline CDR1 reads MDHEN; CDR2 reads SYDVKM. The V end lost 3 bases, the J end lost 2 bases, and 11 bases lay between the germline ends. The CDR3 DNA reads as TGTGCCAGCAGTTTGTTGGCCCCACCCTACGAGCAGTACTTC. This translates into CASSLLAPPYEQYF.

This clonotype was observed many times. This chain links TRBV29-1 with TRBJ2-7, with TRBD2 identical over 7 bases. CDR3 length: 16 amino acids. Losses at the gene ends were 5 bases for V and 0 bases for J; bases not matched to a gene: 13. CDR1 and CDR2 (germline): SQVTM, ANQGSEA. CDR3 DNA: TGCAGCGTTCGTAGGCTAGCGGAGAGGAGCTCCTACGAGCAGTACTTC. Translating gives CSVRRLAERSSYEQYF.

This clonotype was detected a few times. This chain uses TRBV29-1 with TRBJ2-7; tentative D call: TRBD1 (7 bases). CDR3 length equals 13 residues. The germline V and J ends were trimmed by 5 bases and 5 bases, with 16 bases remaining between them. CDR1 SQVTM and CDR2 ANQGSEA come from the germline V gene. The CDR3 DNA is TGCAGCGTTACGACAGGGACTTCCCACGAGCAGTACTTC. Amino acid sequence: CSVTTGTSHEQYF.

The genes are TRBV18 and TRBJ2-7; no firm D call. Germline values: CDR1 KGHSH, CDR2 LQKENI. The CDR3 has 11 residues. V lost 5 bases and J 5 bases, leaving 7 bases between the germline ends. The CDR3 region is CASSSADEQYF. CDR3 nucleotides: TGTGCCAGCTCATCCGCAGACGAGCAGTACTTC.

The CDR3 DNA is TGTGCCAGCAGCCGTCGACTAGCGGGCCCTACCGGGGAGCTGTTTTTT. Protein product: CASSRRLAGPTGELFF. J is TRBJ2-2 and V is TRBV3-1; 10 nucleotides align to TRBD2. The trim removed 4 bases at V and 5 bases at J, leaving 7 bases unmatched. The CDR3 runs 16 residues. From germline, CDR1 is LGHDT and CDR2 YNNKEL (reference sequence).

This clonotype was seen only a few times. A junction end diverges from the germline sequence, so it may reflect a read error. The chain has TRBV7-7 and TRBJ2-1; D may correspond to TRBD1 or TRBD2 (5 bases each). This CDR3 comprises 14 residues. Looked up from germline, CDR1 is SSHAT and CDR2 is FNYEAQ (reference sequence). The CDR3 spells CASSLVGGRDEQFF. As DNA, the CDR3 is TGTGCTAGCAGCTTAGTTGGGGGACGCGATGAGCAGTTCTTC.

This clonotype has more than one count but fewer than ten. V gene TRBV10-3 combines with J gene TRBJ2-6; 7 bases map to TRBD2. Unmatched junction bases numbered 9, after V lost 3 bases and J lost 4 bases. Germline V lookup: CDR1 ENHRY, CDR2 SYGVKD. This CDR3 has 17 residues. For the CDR3, the DNA is TGTGCCATCAGTGACGGGAGGAGGGGATCAGGGGCCAACGTCCTGACTTTC. Encoded protein: CAISDGRRGSGANVLTF.

J is TRBJ2-7 and V is TRBV9, with TRBD1 matching 9 bases. Unmatched junction bases numbered 5, after V lost 1 base and J lost 6 bases. The CDR3 contains 14 residues. Germline CDR1 SGDLS, CDR2 YYNGEE. The CDR3: CASSVTGQGGEQYF. The DNA for the CDR3 is TGTGCCAGCAGCGTAACGGGACAGGGCGGCGAGCAGTACTTC.

This clonotype came up a few times. V and J are TRBV7-2 and TRBJ2-1; maybe TRBD2 (5 bases). The V gene's germline CDR1 is SGHTA and CDR2 FQGNSA. Trimming took off 4 bases at V and 3 bases at J, with 13 bases between the two ends. The CDR3 is made up of 15 amino acids. The CDR3 loop is CASSYGKDLYNEQFF. The CDR3 region has the DNA TGTGCCAGCAGCTACGGGAAAGACCTCTACAATGAGCAGTTCTTC.

This clonotype was detected a few times. V gene TRBV4-3 combines with J gene TRBJ2-5; 7 bases agree with TRBD2. CDR1 and CDR2 from the germline V gene are LGHNA and YSLEER. V shed 8 bases and J 3 bases; nucleotides not matched to a gene: 6. CDR3 length: 13 residues. CDR3 region: CASAHREEETQYF. CDR3 coding DNA: TGCGCCAGCGCTCACCGGGAGGAAGAGACCCAGTACTTC.

This clonotype was seen only a few times. The chain uses TRBV20-1 and TRBJ1-5; the D gene is possibly TRBD1 (6 bases). Germline V gives CDR1 DFQATT, CDR2 SNEGSKA (reference sequence). V shed 5 bases and J shed 7 bases, with 12 bases lying between them. The CDR3 runs to 12 residues. As DNA, the CDR3 is TGCAGTGCTTCGGCGGGACAACAGCCCCAGCATTTT. Residues: CSASAGQQPQHF.

The chain recombines TRBV12-3 or TRBV12-4 with TRBJ2-1, with D unclear. Trimming shortened V by 3 bases and J by 12 bases, and 9 bases separated the two germline ends. CDR3 length: 11 residues. Here the CDR3 reads CASSLGIGQFF. The CDR3 DNA is TGTGCCAGCAGTTTGGGGATTGGGCAGTTCTTC.

The rearrangement joins TRBV27 to TRBJ2-5; 9 nucleotides line up with TRBD1. V lost 6 bases, J lost 1 base, and 6 bases stayed unmatched. Germline CDR1 MNHEY, CDR2 SMNVEV (reference sequence). The CDR3 runs 15 residues. As DNA, the CDR3 is TGTGCCAGCAGGCCACAGGGGGCCGTCCAAGAGACCCAGTACTTC. Amino acids: CASRPQGAVQETQYF.

The rearrangement joins TRBV18 to TRBJ2-1; 8 bases fit TRBD1. The CDR3 totals 15 residues. The J segment lost 4 bases and the V segment lost 3 bases, leaving 5 bases of the junction unmatched. Per the germline V gene, CDR1 is KGHSH and CDR2 is LQKENI. CDR3 region: CASSPSTGAYNEQFF. Written as DNA, the CDR3 is TGTGCCAGCTCACCTTCGACAGGGGCTTACAATGAGCAGTTCTTC.

The rearrangement links TRBV11-3 to TRBJ2-3; D could derive from TRBD1 or TRBD2 (5 bases each). The CDR3 runs to 13 residues. V was trimmed by 8 bases and J by 1 base, leaving 10 bases between them. Germline loops: CDR1 SGHNT, CDR2 YENEEA. This CDR3 is CASLRDRTDTQYF. In nucleotides, the CDR3 is TGTGCCAGCCTACGGGACCGCACAGATACGCAGTATTTT.

This clonotype was observed a few times. The rearrangement links TRBV6-2 or TRBV6-3 to TRBJ2-1; D is possibly TRBD1 or TRBD2 (5 bases each). V lost 6 bases, J lost 2 bases, and 14 bases lay in between. Per the germline V gene, CDR1 is MNHEY and CDR2 is SVGEGT. This CDR3 is built from 15 residues. The DNA for the CDR3 is TGTGCCAGCAGGCCTAGCACGGGGCCCTACAATGAGCAGTTCTTC. Translation: CASRPSTGPYNEQFF.

The chain recombines TRBV12-3 or TRBV12-4 with TRBJ2-1; weak D call: TRBD1 (6 bases). Trimming took off 8 bases at V and 0 bases at J, with 8 bases between the two ends. This CDR3 spans 13 amino acids. CDR3 DNA: TGTGCCAGCGAAGGGGGCTCCTACAATGAGCAGTTCTTC. Translation gives CASEGGSYNEQFF.

This clonotype was found a few times. The chain recombines TRBV25-1 with TRBJ2-2; maybe TRBD2 (6 bases). The germline V gene encodes CDR1 MGHDK and CDR2 SYGVNS. V lost 7 bases and J 0 bases, leaving 9 bases between the germline ends. The CDR3 extends over 14 amino acids. Here the CDR3 reads CASTRGANTGELFF. The CDR3 DNA reads TGTGCCAGCACGCGGGGCGCGAACACCGGGGAGCTGTTTTTT.